This TCR beta chain is from a study of CD8 T cells in Susac syndrome. Regarding the study as a whole: It was acknowledged by the study that relatively few individuals were included in its TCR sequencing and HLA analysis.

CDR3 size: 16 residues. The V gene's germline CDR1 is MDHEN and CDR2 SYDVKM. Trimming removed 4 bases from V and 6 bases from J; junction bases left unmatched: 10. Remarks on this clonotype: Its antigen is unidentified.

With random hexamers, roughly 0.45 to 1 ug RNA was reverse transcribed. TCR beta CDR3 was amplified by immunoSEQ covering 54 Vbeta and 13 Jbeta. MiXCR, applied by TCRdb to the immunoSEQ multiplex PCR reads, yields one record per CDR3 protein. The sample records about 300,000 distinct CDR3 sequences, almost 85% being singletons. The study sequenced TCR beta in blood CD8+ and CD4+ T cells. Negative isolation yielded CD4+ and CD8+ T cells, and FACS enriched TEMRA cells. The material sequenced was CD8+ T cells from PBMCs. The chain carries TRBV28 and TRBJ2-1; 9 nucleotides match TRBD2. The sequence was collected from a human donor with multiple sclerosis. DNA for the CDR3: TGTGCCAGCAGTTCACCCGTAGCGGGAGTTTCCAATGAGCAGTTCTTC. It encodes CASSSPVAGVSNEQFF.